This T cell receptor beta chain emerged from a study of T cell responses to AZD1222 COVID-19 vaccine. Study findings and constraints: Two doses of AZD1222 preceded a rise in Spike-specific TCR breadth and depth. Only 5 or 6 AZD1222 recipients tested seropositive at baseline. Sampling that yielded the repertoires occurred only after the peak T cell response. Most donors were white British and more were female, and clonal diversity was possibly underestimated.

The repertoire was sequenced with immunoSEQ multiplex PCR; TCRdb's copy has only in-frame clones and lacks some. The sample includes more than 150,000 clones, around 90% of them seen just once. About this clone itself: The target antigen is unknown.

V was pared by 2 bases and J by 6 bases, with 13 bases of the junction left unmatched. CDR3 length equals 17 residues. From germline, CDR1 is GTSNPN and CDR2 SVGIG (reference sequence). The receptor was derived from an adult who received the AZD1222 COVID-19 vaccine. The rearrangement links TRBV30 to TRBJ1-6; 7 positions match TRBD1. Sequences were derived from peripheral blood, sampled 28 days after the second AZD1222 dose. CDR3 in amino acids: CAWSSRQGLLSNSPLHF. The CDR3 coding sequence is TGTGCCTGGAGTAGTCGACAGGGCCTTCTGTCTAATTCACCCCTCCACTTT. The full variable domain, in which reference TRBV30 and TRBJ1-6 provide the parts outside the CDR3, is SQTIHQWPATLVQPVGSPLSLECTVEGTSNPNLYWYRQAAGRGLQLLFYSVGIGQISSEVPQNLSASRPQDRQFILSSKKLLLSDSGFYLCAWSSRQGLLSNSPLHFGNGTRLTVT.